This paragraph covers one TCR beta chain sequence. Trimming at V came to 4 bases and at J to 3 bases, leaving 5 bases not matched to a gene. The germline gives CDR1 MNHEY, CDR2 SMNVEV (reference sequence). The CDR3 has 16 residues. The data were produced by immunoSEQ multiplex PCR, yet TCRdb's version contains in-frame clones alone and is incomplete. The sample includes about 260,000 clones, approximately 81% of them seen just once. These data are taken from a study of blood T cell repertoires in COVID-19. The overall study: There were acute and convalescent COVID-19 samples, and they came from the United States, Italy and Spain. Sources were T cells, B-cell-depleted T cells, or PBMCs; the material itself was cDNA or gDNA.

This sequence joins TRBV27 and TRBJ2-5; 13 bases agree with TRBD2. This sequence originates from a man aged 55 to 69 with acute or convalescent COVID-19. The sample taken for sequencing was peripheral blood. The DNA for the CDR3 is TGTGCCAGCAGTTCCCGACTAGCGGGGGGTAAAGAGACCCAGTACTTC. This gives the protein CASSSRLAGGKETQYF.